The entry that follows covers one TCR beta chain sequence. Produced via immunoSEQ multiplex PCR; TCRdb's table is partial and in-frame only. The repertoire holds 110,000 to 150,000 clones, with approximately 92% as singletons. This CDR3 spans 13 amino acids. Trimming removed 5 bases from V and 2 bases from J, with 9 bases in between. The entry originates in a study of control samples from healthy donors and cancer patients. The sequenced material came from blood. The chain uses TRBV12-3 or TRBV12-4 and TRBJ1-1; TRBD1 is a possible D gene (5 bases). The receptor was isolated from a man younger than 45 in good health. CDR3: CASSLTENTEAFF. In DNA, the CDR3 is TGTGCCAGCAGTCTGACAGAAAACACTGAAGCTTTCTTT.